The next 22 T cell receptor beta chains were all read from a single sample in a study of response to subunit inactivated influenza vaccine. TCRdb re-called the RT-PCR reads through MiXCR, storing one row per CDR3 protein. The sample holds hundreds of thousands of distinct CDR3 sequences, approximately 10% seen once. The same sample was also studied in work on T cells expressing NK-cell markers. From that study: UMIs were included in TCR beta cDNA generated by 5'RACE template switching.

Sequences were derived from PBMCs from blood, sampled on the day of vaccination. Source of these receptors: a man in his forties or fifties who received an inactivated influenza vaccine.

V and J are TRBV6-1 and TRBJ2-7, with 9 positions matching TRBD1. The CDR3 runs to 15 residues. The germline V gene has CDR1 MNHNS and CDR2 SASEGT. The J segment lost 3 bases and the V segment lost 6 bases, leaving 9 bases of the junction unmatched. CDR3 DNA sequence: TGTGCCAGCAGAACCTCGGGACAGGGAGTCTACGAGCAGTACTTC. Translated: CASRTSGQGVYEQYF.

This clonotype was recorded a few times. The chain combines TRBV5-1 with TRBJ2-2; 13 positions match TRBD2. The CDR3 runs to 16 residues. The V segment lost 3 bases and the J segment 4 bases; nucleotides outside the gene matches: 3. CDR1 and CDR2 from the germline V gene are SGHRS and YFSETQ. The CDR3 DNA reads as TGCGCCAGCAGCTCACTAGCGGGAGGGCCCACCGGGGAGCTGTTTTTT. This translates into CASSSLAGGPTGELFF.

The rearrangement uses TRBV10-3 and TRBJ2-3; TRBD2 is a possible D gene (6 bases). Germline lookup yields CDR1 ENHRY and CDR2 SYGVKD. The CDR3 is 16 residues long. Trimming took 0 bases from V and 1 from J, leaving 11 bases between them. The CDR3 loop is CAISESVASGTDTQYF. CDR3 bases: TGTGCCATCAGTGAGTCGGTAGCTAGCGGCACAGATACGCAGTATTTT.

The table lists this clonotype with a few counts. The chain uses TRBV29-1 and TRBJ2-1; 13 bases are a match to TRBD2. The CDR3 length is 15 residues. V shed 6 bases and J 8 bases; nucleotides not matched to a gene: 10. Germline V CDR1 and CDR2: SQVTM, ANQGSEA. The DNA for the CDR3 is TGCAGCGTAGCCGTCGTAGGGACTAGCGGGGATGAGCAGTTCTTC. Translation: CSVAVVGTSGDEQFF.

V gene TRBV3-1 combines with J gene TRBJ1-3; D is unresolved. The germline V and J ends were trimmed by 3 bases and 2 bases, with 11 bases remaining between them. This CDR3 has 15 residues. CDR1 is LGHDT, CDR2 YNNKEL, per germline (reference sequence). CDR3 sequence: CASSQTPSTGNTIYF. In DNA, the CDR3 is TGTGCCAGCAGCCAGACCCCCAGTACTGGAAACACCATATATTTT.

This clonotype has a handful of counts. This chain joins TRBV4-1 and TRBJ2-7; 7 bases fit TRBD1. The CDR3 is 15 residues long. J lost 4 bases, V lost 0 bases, and 6 bases had no gene match. Germline CDR1 reads MGHRA; CDR2 reads YSYEKL. The CDR3 here is CASSQDGTAVYEQYF. CDR3 in DNA: TGCGCCAGCAGCCAAGACGGGACAGCGGTTTACGAGCAGTACTTC.

This clonotype occurred a few times. The CDR3 sequence: CASSPQTGVIDGYTF. The CDR3 region has the DNA TGTGCCAGCTCACCGCAGACAGGGGTTATCGATGGCTACACCTTC. The chain links TRBV18 to TRBJ1-2; 8 bases align to TRBD1. Germline V gives CDR1 KGHSH, CDR2 LQKENI. This CDR3 contains 15 residues. Losses at the gene ends were 3 bases for V and 6 bases for J; bases not matched to a gene: 9.

The chain employs TRBV20-1 and TRBJ2-7, with 7 bases aligning to TRBD1. The V segment lost 3 bases and the J segment 2 bases; nucleotides outside the gene matches: 10. CDR3 size: 15 residues. Germline V gives CDR1 DFQATT, CDR2 SNEGSKA (reference sequence). The CDR3 here is CSARGRQGTTYEQYF. The CDR3 DNA reads as TGCAGTGCTAGGGGGAGACAGGGAACTACCTACGAGCAGTACTTC.

The CDR3 spells CASSPTGQSYNEQFF. For the CDR3, the DNA is TGTGCCAGCAGCCCTACCGGGCAATCCTACAATGAGCAGTTCTTC. The rearrangement joins TRBV11-2 to TRBJ2-1; D gene uncertain. The CDR3 has 15 residues. The V end was cut by 5 bases, the J end by 1 base, with 12 bases between. Looked up from germline, CDR1 is SGHAT and CDR2 is FQNNGV.

In its sample, this clonotype was seen a few times. The chain links TRBV3-1 to TRBJ1-3, with D unclear. Germline loops: CDR1 LGHDT, CDR2 YNNKEL (reference sequence). Trimming stripped 5 bases from V and 0 bases from J, with 11 bases between. The CDR3 has 15 residues. CDR3 protein: CASSFPGVSGNTIYF. CDR3 DNA sequence: TGTGCCAGCAGCTTTCCGGGCGTCTCTGGAAACACCATATATTTT.

J is TRBJ1-1 and V is TRBV12-3 or TRBV12-4, with a tentative D call TRBD1 (5 bases). With 6 bases removed from V and 1 base from J, the gap between germline ends came to 9 bases. The CDR3 totals 13 residues. The CDR3 loop is CASRMGGNTEAFF. CDR3 coding DNA: TGTGCCAGCAGGATGGGGGGGAACACTGAAGCTTTCTTT.

This clonotype has just a few counts. This rearrangement joins TRBV5-1 to TRBJ2-1; a weak D match, TRBD2 (6 bases). The CDR3 is 15 amino acids. V lost 1 base to trimming and J lost 0 bases, with 8 bases between them. Germline loops: CDR1 SGHRS, CDR2 YFSETQ. CDR3: CASSLRDSSYNEQFF. The CDR3 region has the DNA TGCGCCAGCAGCTTGCGGGACTCCTCCTACAATGAGCAGTTCTTC. Supplemented by reference TRBV5-1 and TRBJ2-1, the full variable domain reads KAGVTQTPRYLIKTRGQQVTLSCSPISGHRSVSWYQQTPGQGLQFLFEYFSETQRNKGNFPGRFSGRQFSNSRSEMNVSTLELGDSALYLCASSLRDSSYNEQFFGPGTRLTVL.

In this sample, this clonotype turned up many times. The chain links TRBV5-1 to TRBJ2-1; 7 bases agree with TRBD2. The CDR3 spans 15 residues. The ends lost 3 bases at V and 0 bases at J; junction bases unmatched: 3. Germline CDR1 reads SGHRS; CDR2 reads YFSETQ. CDR3 DNA sequence: TGCGCCAGCAGCTGGGGGGGTCGCTCCTACAATGAGCAGTTCTTC. Translating it yields CASSWGGRSYNEQFF.

This clonotype was recorded a few times. The chain uses TRBV20-1 and TRBJ2-5, with TRBD2 as a possible D gene (5 bases). This CDR3 contains 11 residues. The V end was cut by 3 bases, the J end by 7 bases, with 9 bases between. The germline CDR1 and CDR2 sequences are DFQATT and SNEGSKA (reference sequence). The CDR3 loop is CSASPAGTQYF. CDR3 DNA: TGCAGTGCTAGCCCTGCGGGGACCCAGTACTTC.

This chain connects TRBV4-2 to TRBJ2-3; no reliable D call. The germline V gene encodes CDR1 LGHNA and CDR2 YNFKEQ. Trimming shortened V by 1 base and J by 2 bases, and 10 bases separated the two germline ends. The CDR3 spans 15 residues. The chain's CDR3 is CASSQGGPHTDTQYF. For the CDR3, the DNA is TGTGCCAGCAGCCAAGGTGGTCCCCACACAGATACGCAGTATTTT.

This clonotype occurred many times. V is TRBV7-9 and J is TRBJ2-7; TRBD1 is a possible D gene (6 bases). Germline V gene sequence: CDR1 SEHNR, CDR2 FQNEAQ (reference sequence). This CDR3 has 13 residues. Trimming pared 3 bases from V and 6 bases from J, leaving 12 bases between. The CDR3: CASSFPQGLEQYF. As DNA, the CDR3 is TGTGCCAGCAGCTTTCCACAGGGTCTCGAGCAGTACTTC.

The chain couples TRBV6-1 to TRBJ1-5, with 8 bases fitting TRBD1. V dropped 7 bases and J dropped 4; count of bases not matched to a gene: 12. Germline values: CDR1 MNHNS, CDR2 SASEGT. The CDR3 runs 16 residues. CDR3 in DNA: TGTGCCAGCACTACCGGACAGGGCGGAAGGAATCAGCCCCAGCATTTT. Amino acids: CASTTGQGGRNQPQHF.

This clonotype appeared many times. The chain carries TRBV7-2 and TRBJ2-3, with 13 bases that match TRBD2. Germline assignment: CDR1 SGHTA and CDR2 FQGNSA. Trimming cost V 5 bases and J 1 base; bases outside gene matches: 3. CDR3 length: 16 residues. Written as DNA, the CDR3 is TGTGCCAGCAGCGCTGGACTAGCGGGGGGCACAGATACGCAGTATTTT. It encodes CASSAGLAGGTDTQYF.

The CDR3 sequence: CATTRSGTSGGYNEQFF. DNA for the CDR3: TGTGCCACCACCCGATCCGGGACTAGCGGGGGTTATAATGAGCAGTTCTTC. The V gene is TRBV3-1, the J gene TRBJ2-1; 14 nucleotides align to TRBD2. This CDR3 spans 17 amino acids. The V segment lost 10 bases and the J segment 7 bases; nucleotides outside the gene matches: 15. Germline values: CDR1 LGHDT, CDR2 YNNKEL (reference sequence).

This clonotype was counted many times. The J gene is TRBJ1-1, the V gene TRBV12-3 or TRBV12-4; TRBD1 might be the D (6 bases). The V and J ends lost 3 bases and 4 bases respectively, with 15 bases between them. This CDR3 comprises 15 residues. The CDR3 loop is CASSFGTGRGTEAFF. CDR3 sequence (DNA): TGTGCCAGCAGTTTCGGAACAGGGAGGGGCACTGAAGCTTTCTTT.

This clonotype has just a few counts. This chain links TRBV5-1 with TRBJ1-2; no reliable D call. Trimming cost V 4 bases and J 1 base, with 11 bases left between them. This CDR3 spans 14 amino acids. Germline CDR1 SGHRS, CDR2 YFSETQ. CDR3 nucleotide sequence: TGCGCCAGCAGCAGCGGGAGAGTTAACTATGGCTACACCTTC. Protein product: CASSSGRVNYGYTF.

This clonotype was observed many times. The chain couples TRBV12-3 or TRBV12-4 to TRBJ1-1; no clear D. V was cut by 3 bases and J by 5 bases, with 10 bases left in between. The CDR3 is made up of 13 amino acids. This chain's CDR3 is CASSFRRATEAFF. DNA for the CDR3: TGTGCCAGCAGTTTCAGAAGGGCGACTGAAGCTTTCTTT.